One and the same sample provided the 18 T cell receptor beta chains below, sequenced in a study of blood T cells in healthy people across ages. Alongside a J-beta primer mix, a sample-barcoded 5' primer served in a second PCR lasting about 7 to 11 cycles. TCRdb re-analysed the 5' RACE reads in MiXCR, keeping a single row per CDR3 protein. This sample has some 690,000 distinct CDR3 sequences, with approximately 21% found just once. Sequencing was done on a sample of blood. Source of these receptors: a man between 65 and 85 years old in good health.

This clonotype was seen only a few times. This rearrangement joins TRBV29-1 to TRBJ1-5; possibly TRBD1 for D (6 bases). Germline V CDR1 and CDR2: SQVTM, ANQGSEA. The V and J ends lost 4 bases and 4 bases respectively, with 8 bases between them. CDR3 length: 12 amino acids. CDR3 sequence reads: CSVAGANQPQHF. The CDR3 nucleotides read TGCAGCGTTGCAGGGGCGAATCAGCCCCAGCATTTT.

This clonotype was seen repeatedly, ten times or more. The chain links TRBV20-1 to TRBJ1-2; maybe TRBD1 (5 bases). V was shortened by 6 bases and J by 4 bases, with 18 bases between the two germline ends. CDR3 length: 14 amino acids. The germline gives CDR1 DFQATT, CDR2 SNEGSKA (reference sequence). CDR3 nucleotides: TGCAGTGCCGCCCCGGGGGGAAACACCTATGGCTACACCTTC. Protein product: CSAAPGGNTYGYTF.

This clonotype has just a few counts. The chain has TRBV20-1 and TRBJ2-5; the D gene could be TRBD1 or TRBD2 (5 bases each). This CDR3 is built from 13 residues. Trimming cost V 3 bases and J 0 bases, with 8 bases left between them. CDR1 and CDR2 from the germline V gene are DFQATT and SNEGSKA (reference sequence). CDR3 nucleotide sequence: TGCAGTGCTAGCGGGACGAACCAAGAGACCCAGTACTTC. It encodes CSASGTNQETQYF.

This clonotype was counted only a few times. The chain links TRBV2 to TRBJ1-1; the D is unclear. Germline V CDR1 and CDR2: SNHLY, FYNNEI. CDR3 length equals 11 residues. V was trimmed by 2 bases and J by 7 bases, leaving 5 bases between them. The CDR3, as DNA: TGTGCCAGCAGTGAAAACTATGAAGCTTTCTTT. Translation: CASSENYEAFF.

Regarding this clonotype: A read error may account for a junction end that differs from germline. This chain links TRBV20-1 with TRBJ2-3; D may be TRBD2 (5 bases). The CDR3 contains 14 residues. Germline V gene data show CDR1 as DFQATT and CDR2 as SNEGSKA (reference sequence). The CDR3 loop is CSARSGISTDTQSF. In DNA form, the CDR3 reads TGCAGTGCTAGATCCGGGATCAGCACAGATACGCAGTCTTTT.

This clonotype was recorded a few times. The rearrangement links TRBV7-2 to TRBJ2-3; TRBD2 aligns across 7 bases. With V trimmed by 5 bases and J by 6 bases, 2 bases remained unmatched. CDR3 size: 12 residues. Per the germline V gene, CDR1 is SGHTA and CDR2 is FQGNSA. The CDR3 DNA reads as TGTGCCAGCAGCCGGGGGGAGGATACGCAGTATTTT. Translation: CASSRGEDTQYF.

This clonotype appeared a few times. J is TRBJ2-7 and V is TRBV20-1; the D gene could be TRBD1 or TRBD2 (5 bases each). Germline loops: CDR1 DFQATT, CDR2 SNEGSKA (reference sequence). This CDR3 contains 14 residues. With 6 bases removed from V and 3 bases from J, the gap between germline ends came to 18 bases. DNA for the CDR3: TGCAGTGCAGCCGGGACCCAGACCCTCTACGAGCAGTACTTC. Amino acid sequence: CSAAGTQTLYEQYF.

In DNA, the CDR3 is TGTGCCAGCAGCAGAGGGACAGACACAGATACGCAGTATTTT. Protein sequence: CASSRGTDTDTQYF. The chain joins TRBV5-8 to TRBJ2-3; 7 nucleotides align to TRBD1. Germline CDR1 reads SGHTS; CDR2 reads YDEGEE. The CDR3 sequence is 14 residues long. V lost 4 bases and J lost 2; bases outside the gene matches: 4.

The chain is built from TRBV5-1 and TRBJ2-1; either TRBD1 or TRBD2 may fit D (5 bases each). The CDR3 loop spans 12 amino acids. V lost 4 bases, J lost 9 bases, and 11 bases lay in between. Germline CDR1 and CDR2: SGHRS and YFSETQ. Written as DNA, the CDR3 is TGCGCCAGCAGCCCCCGGGGCACTGAGCAGTTCTTC. This encodes CASSPRGTEQFF.

This clonotype was recorded a few times. The V gene is TRBV7-2, the J gene TRBJ2-2, with D possibly TRBD1 on 6 matching bases. Germline V lookup: CDR1 SGHTA, CDR2 FQGNSA. The V end was cut by 5 bases, the J end by 1 base, with 11 bases between. The CDR3 runs 15 residues. In DNA form, the CDR3 reads TGTGCCAGCAGCACCACAGGGTTGAACACCGGGGAGCTGTTTTTT. This sequence encodes CASSTTGLNTGELFF.

This chain links TRBV11-2 with TRBJ2-1; 8 bases match TRBD2. The trim removed 5 bases at V and 4 bases at J, leaving 10 bases unmatched. The germline V gene encodes CDR1 SGHAT and CDR2 FQNNGV. The CDR3 runs 16 residues. Here the CDR3 DNA reads TGTGCCAGCAGCCTTAGCGGGGCATACCTATACAATGAGCAGTTCTTC. Encoded protein: CASSLSGAYLYNEQFF.

The chain is built from TRBV27 and TRBJ2-7, with 11 bases lining up with TRBD2. V lost 3 bases and J lost 4; bases outside the gene matches: 5. Germline V CDR1 and CDR2: MNHEY, SMNVEV (reference sequence). The length of the CDR3 is 15 residues. The CDR3 DNA is TGTGCCAGCAGTTTTAGCGGGGGGGCATCGTACGAGCAGTACTTC. It codes for CASSFSGGASYEQYF.

The CDR3, as DNA: TGTGCCAGCAGCTCGACAGGGTCGGGCGAGCAGTACGTC. It codes for CASSSTGSGEQYV. V is TRBV7-7 and J is TRBJ2-7, with 7 bases fitting TRBD1. Germline V gene data show CDR1 as SSHAT and CDR2 as FNYEAQ (reference sequence). Germline trimming cut 4 bases from V and 6 bases from J; bases unmatched to any gene: 6. The CDR3 sequence is 13 residues long.

The chain carries TRBV28 and TRBJ1-5; 7 positions agree with TRBD1. The V gene end was trimmed by 2 bases and the J gene end by 5 bases; junction bases not matched to a gene: 3. This CDR3 contains 14 residues. Germline-derived CDR1 and CDR2 are MDHEN and SYDVKM. CDR3 nucleotide sequence: TGTGCCAGCAGTTTAGGGACAGTTTATCAGCCCCAGCATTTT. Protein sequence: CASSLGTVYQPQHF.

The chain employs TRBV7-2 and TRBJ1-5, with D hard to call. V was trimmed by 1 base and J by 7 bases, leaving 14 bases between them. The CDR3 sequence is 15 residues long. Germline V lookup: CDR1 SGHTA, CDR2 FQGNSA. The CDR3 region has the DNA TGTGCCAGCAGCTTAGGCTCCAACTATGCCCAGCCCCAGCATTTT. Translation: CASSLGSNYAQPQHF.

The CDR3 region has the DNA TGTGCCAGCAGCTTAGCGGGCAAGGACTACGAGCAGTACTTC. Translating it yields CASSLAGKDYEQYF. The chain combines TRBV7-9 with TRBJ2-7; D not certain. The CDR3 consists of 14 residues. With 0 bases removed from V and 3 bases from J, the gap between germline ends came to 9 bases. Germline CDR1 reads SEHNR; CDR2 reads FQNEAQ (reference sequence).

V is TRBV12-3 or TRBV12-4 and J is TRBJ1-4, with D maybe TRBD1 (6 bases). V lost 8 bases to trimming and J lost 7 bases, with 14 bases between them. This CDR3 is built from 13 residues. CDR3 bases: TGTGCCAGCCTCCTGGGGGCGAGTGAAAAACTGTTTTTT. Amino acids: CASLLGASEKLFF.

The V call is TRBV12-3 or TRBV12-4, the J call TRBJ2-5; tentatively, D is TRBD1 or TRBD2 (5 bases each). V shed 2 bases and J shed 5 bases, with 12 bases lying between them. The CDR3 runs to 14 residues. The CDR3 bases are TGTGCCAGCAGTTTAAGGGACCGAGGGGAGACCCAGTACTTC. It encodes CASSLRDRGETQYF.